This T cell receptor beta chain was sequenced for a study of blood T cell repertoires in COVID-19. Study-wide context: Specimens from acute and convalescent COVID-19 originated in the United States, Italy and Spain. The cDNA or gDNA used as material had been derived from T cells, B-cell-depleted T cells, or PBMCs.

Original analysis: How many nucleated cells were present was estimated from reference gene primer amplification. TCRdb's copy holds only in-frame clones and misses some; the assay was immunoSEQ multiplex PCR. The DNA gave D and trimming, while V, J and clone size come from that table. The sample includes over 20,000 clones, 75% to 95% of them seen just once. The sequenced sample consisted of peripheral blood. This TCR was sampled from a woman in her 70s with active COVID-19.

For the CDR3, the DNA is TGTGCCAGCTCAGGGGGAACAGGGACCAATCAGCCCCAGCATTTT. Translation: CASSGGTGTNQPQHF. The V call is TRBV18, the J call TRBJ1-5, with a possible D match to TRBD1 (6 bases). The CDR3 loop spans 15 amino acids. Trimming shortened V by 5 bases and J by 3 bases, and 14 bases separated the two germline ends. The V gene's germline CDR1 is KGHSH and CDR2 LQKENI. Based on the CDR3 plus reference TRBV18 and TRBJ1-5, the full variable domain is NAGVMQNPRHLVRRRGQEARLRCSPMKGHSHVYWYRQLPEEGLKFMVYLQKENIIDESGMPKERFSAEFPKEGPSILRIQQVVRGDSAAYFCASSGGTGTNQPQHFGDGTRLSIL.